This T cell receptor (beta chain) was recovered during a study of blood T cells in healthy people across ages. General study results and limits: Estimated diversity, derived from one million T cells, was regarded as an underestimate. Higher diversity and more naive CD4+ cells were features of long-lived donors, compared to aged donors.

This clonotype was seen a handful of times. Its antigen is not identified. V lost 0 bases to trimming and J lost 4 bases, with 20 bases between them. This CDR3 is built from 17 residues. The germline V gene has CDR1 SGDLS and CDR2 YYNGEE. Combining a sample-barcoded 5' primer with a J-beta primer mix, a second PCR ran for about 7 to 11 cycles. From the 5' RACE reads, TCRdb called clonotypes with MiXCR, one entry per CDR3 protein. The sample comprises approximately 690,000 distinct CDR3 sequences, 45% to 65% of which are singletons, and roughly 34% rests with the top ten. PBMCs, at least 6 million per sample, were isolated.

Input material: blood. The TCR sequence derives from a man aged 55 to 70 in good health. V gene TRBV9 combines with J gene TRBJ2-7, with D possibly matching TRBD1 (6 bases). CDR3 DNA sequence: TGTGCCAGCAGCGTAGCCTCGGCACCTCAGGGGCGGTACGAGCAGTACTTC. Translation: CASSVASAPQGRYEQYF. Using reference TRBV9 and TRBJ2-7 for the parts outside the CDR3, the full variable domain is DSGVTQTPKHLITATGQRVTLRCSPRSGDLSVYWYQQSLDQGLQFLIQYYNGEERAKGNILERFSAQQFPDLHSELNLSSLELGDSALYFCASSVASAPQGRYEQYFGPGTRLTVT.